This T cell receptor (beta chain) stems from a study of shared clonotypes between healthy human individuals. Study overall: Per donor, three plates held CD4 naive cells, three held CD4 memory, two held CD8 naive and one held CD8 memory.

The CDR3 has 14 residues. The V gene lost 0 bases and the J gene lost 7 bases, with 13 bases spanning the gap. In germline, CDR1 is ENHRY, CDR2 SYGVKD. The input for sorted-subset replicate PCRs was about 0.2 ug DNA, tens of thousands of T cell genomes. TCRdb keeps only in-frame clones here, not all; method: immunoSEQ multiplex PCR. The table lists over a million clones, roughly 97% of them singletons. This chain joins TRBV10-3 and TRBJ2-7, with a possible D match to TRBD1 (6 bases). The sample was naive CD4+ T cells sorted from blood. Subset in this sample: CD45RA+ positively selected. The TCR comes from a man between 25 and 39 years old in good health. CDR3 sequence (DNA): TGTGCCATCAGTGAGTCGGGGACAACGGGGGAGCAGTACTTC. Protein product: CAISESGTTGEQYF.